This TCR beta chain was identified in a study of identical twins. Findings and caveats of the study: With monozygotic twins, out-of-frame TCR alpha sharing exceeded what models estimated.

TCRdb used MiXCR to reprocess the 5' RACE reads, holding one entry per CDR3 protein. The sample consists of roughly 720,000 distinct CDR3 sequences, over 15% of them appearing once. A remark on this clonotype: The antigen is unknown.

Germline V gene sequence: CDR1 SGHRS, CDR2 YFSETQ. V was pared by 0 bases and J by 3 bases, with 16 bases between. The CDR3 has 16 amino acids. These records were also assigned to another study, of T cells expressing NK-cell markers. That paper states: For several donors, the dominant NKG2C+ clonotypes made up roughly 1.0-8% of their CD8+ T cells.

Sequenced sample: PBMCs. The chain recombines TRBV5-1 with TRBJ2-7; TRBD2 is a possible D gene (6 bases). The clonotype was recovered from a woman younger than 30 in good health. CDR3 bases: TGCGCCAGCAGCTTGGCGGTAGCGGAGGGGCGCTACGAGCAGTACTTC. This sequence encodes CASSLAVAEGRYEQYF.